The subject of this entry is one TCR beta chain. What this receptor recognizes is not known. The read ends 3 residues early relative to the CDR3; the germline J gene fills the gap. Other DNA sequences of this sample code for an identical CDR3. Every participant had a single incident cervical HPV16 infection, and women with prevalent HPV16 infections were excluded. Cervical HPV DNA was detected with MY09/MY11 PCR, and genotyping was done by dot-blot hybridization. More than 14 mL of heparinized blood was centrifuged, after which the buffy coat was aliquoted, frozen at -30 degrees C, and then stored at -80 degrees C. Genomic DNA was extracted from buffy coat specimens using QIAGEN kits. From a lookup of the germline V gene (reference sequence), CDR1 and CDR2 are LNHDA and SQIVND. There are 15 amino acids in the CDR3, from cysteine to phenylalanine inclusive. The 36 bases shown cover part of the CDR3, and their frame starts at base 1. Here V drops 8 bases and J drops 2 bases, and the junction holds 7 bases not matched to any gene.

The data originate from a study of T cells in women clearing cervical HPV infection (dated by TCRdb to 2016 to 2019). Study-level background: Cases were some 24 women with histologically confirmed HPV16-related CIN3 or worse, including a couple of invasive cancers. The roughly 23 controls were women who cleared a single incident HPV16 infection within 12 months without developing precancer or cancer. Blood from cases was collected at the visit at which the lesion was first identified, whereas blood from controls was collected once infection was no longer detected. For cases, a median interval of roughly 150 days, with an interquartile range of roughly 85 to 220 days, was observed between lesion detection and blood sampling. HLA typing was available for only a few women, so HLA type could not be excluded as a confounder. Nested within Costa Rica's Guanacaste HPV Natural History Study, an exploratory proof-of-principle case-control study compared TCR repertoires across cervical HPV16 outcomes. Cases and controls were matched on age within five years and on year of sample collection. Cases had a median age of almost 35 years compared with 38 to 40 for controls, and baseline characteristics showed no significant differences between the groups. The parent cohort enrolled 10,049 women aged 18 or older in Guanacaste, Costa Rica, in about 1993 to 1994 and followed the women for approximately seven years. Five blinded duplicates per group were added as quality controls, giving 60 or so samples: approximately 50 participants and approximately ten replicates.

What the work shows at the level of the full study, not this receptor alone: Because the number of T cells per sample was unknown, the richness differences could reflect varying T-cell content rather than repertoire biology. Random forest classifiers that combined richness and V gene abundances separated cases from controls with an estimated AUC of under 0.85. TCR repertoire richness was significantly higher in CIN3+ cases than in controls across sequencing depths, while evenness did not differ. The cross-sectional design could not show whether the associations came before the infection or were a result of it, and neither effector/memory subsets nor HPV-specific T cells were isolated. Lower TRBV6-7 relative abundance was observed in cases than in controls (approximately 0.1% versus 0.16%; Bonferroni P = 0.0008).

TCR beta CDR3 regions were amplified by multiplex PCR from an average of approximately 1,200 ng genomic DNA per sample using the immunoSEQ assay. Primer bias was corrected in the assay by using a complete synthetic TCR repertoire to establish an amplification baseline. The amplicons were sequenced using the Illumina platform. The paper's processing steps were these. Sequences were error-corrected by clustering with frequency ratios and a modified nearest-neighbor algorithm, then analyzed in the immunoSEQ Analyzer with IMGT gene definitions. At each rarefaction depth, TCR richness and evenness were averaged over 20 rarefaction repeats, and samples with fewer sequences than the depth were excluded. Relative abundances of V, D and J genes were compared between groups using Wilcoxon rank sum tests, with FDR correction applied. For the blinded duplicates, the intraclass correlation was roughly 96% for TCR richness and averaged 76.4% across roughly 69 gene segments. TCRdb took over this immuneACCESS table, retaining in-frame rearrangements with V and J assigned. Such tables are incomplete; in checked studies, under half of the missing clones stem from an unresolved V gene, and the remainder is unexplained. Clonal size and the V and J genes are those of that table, whereas D and trimming came from the DNA. The sample's clone listing holds 20,000 to 25,000 clones. 5% to 7% of the sample is in the top ten clones.

The sequencing input was blood buffy coat. The sequence derives from a woman between 18 and 70 years old with a cervical HPV16 infection that either progressed to CIN3+ or cleared (not recorded which). The chain links TRBV19 with TRBJ1-3, with TRBD1 matching 9 junction bases. CDR3 sequence: CASATQGAAGNTIYF. CDR3 DNA (partial): TGTGCCAGTGCTACACAGGGGGCTGCTGGAAACACC.